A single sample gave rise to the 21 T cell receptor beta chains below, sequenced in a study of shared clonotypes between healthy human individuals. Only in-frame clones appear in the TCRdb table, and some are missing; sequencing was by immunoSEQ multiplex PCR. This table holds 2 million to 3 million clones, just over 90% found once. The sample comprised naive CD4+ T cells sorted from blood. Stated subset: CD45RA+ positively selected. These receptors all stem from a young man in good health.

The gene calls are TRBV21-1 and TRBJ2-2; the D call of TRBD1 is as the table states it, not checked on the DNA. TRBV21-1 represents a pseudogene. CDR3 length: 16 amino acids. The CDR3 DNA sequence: TGTGCCTCCGTTAGCTCTACAGGGGAGTGCACCGGGGAGCTGTTTTTT. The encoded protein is CASVSSTGECTGELFF.

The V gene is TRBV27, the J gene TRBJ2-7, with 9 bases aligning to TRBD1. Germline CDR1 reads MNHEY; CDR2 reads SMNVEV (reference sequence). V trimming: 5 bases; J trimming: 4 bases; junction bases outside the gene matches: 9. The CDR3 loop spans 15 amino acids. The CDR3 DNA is TGTGCCAGCAGTAACACAGGGGGCATTACATACGAGCAGTACTTC. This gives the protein CASSNTGGITYEQYF.

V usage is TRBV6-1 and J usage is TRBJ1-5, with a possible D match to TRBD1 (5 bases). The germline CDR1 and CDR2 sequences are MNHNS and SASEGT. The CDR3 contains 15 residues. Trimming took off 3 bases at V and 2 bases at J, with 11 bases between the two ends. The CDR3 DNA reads TGTGCCAGCAGTGACGGGGGGATCGGCAATCAGCCCCAGCATTTT. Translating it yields CASSDGGIGNQPQHF.

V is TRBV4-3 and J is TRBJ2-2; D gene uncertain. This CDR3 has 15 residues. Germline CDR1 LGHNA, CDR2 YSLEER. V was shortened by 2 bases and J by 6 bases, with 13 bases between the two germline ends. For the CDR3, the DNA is TGCGCCAGCAGCCAAACCGCGTCACTTGCCGGGGAGCTGTTTTTT. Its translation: CASSQTASLAGELFF.

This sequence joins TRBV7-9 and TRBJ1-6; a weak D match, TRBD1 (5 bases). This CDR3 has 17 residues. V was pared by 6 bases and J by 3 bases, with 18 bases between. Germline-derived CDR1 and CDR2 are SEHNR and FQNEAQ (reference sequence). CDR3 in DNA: TGTGCCAGCAGTTCAACCGGGACCGGACTCTATAATTCACCCCTCCACTTT. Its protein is CASSSTGTGLYNSPLHF.

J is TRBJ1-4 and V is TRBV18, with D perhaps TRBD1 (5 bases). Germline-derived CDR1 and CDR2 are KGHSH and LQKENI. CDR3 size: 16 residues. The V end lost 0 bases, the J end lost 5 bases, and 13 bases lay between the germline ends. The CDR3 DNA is TGTGCCAGCTCACCACCTTTGGCAGGGACGAATGAAAAACTGTTTTTT. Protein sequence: CASSPPLAGTNEKLFF. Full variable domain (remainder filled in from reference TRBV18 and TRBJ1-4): NAGVMQNPRHLVRRRGQEARLRCSPMKGHSHVYWYRQLPEEGLKFMVYLQKENIIDESGMPKERFSAEFPKEGPSILRIQQVVRGDSAAYFCASSPPLAGTNEKLFFGSGTQLSVL.

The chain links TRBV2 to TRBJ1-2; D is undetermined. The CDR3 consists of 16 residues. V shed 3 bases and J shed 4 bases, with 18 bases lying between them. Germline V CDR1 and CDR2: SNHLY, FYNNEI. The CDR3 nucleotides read TGTGCCAGCAGTGACCCGGGTTTGTCGGAAGGCTATGGCTACACCTTC. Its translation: CASSDPGLSEGYGYTF. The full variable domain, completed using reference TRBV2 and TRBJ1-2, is EPEVTQTPSHQVTQMGQEVILRCVPISNHLYFYWYRQILGQKVEFLVSFYNNEISEKSEIFDDQFSVERPDGSNFTLKIRSTKLEDSAMYFCASSDPGLSEGYGYTFGSGTRLTVV.

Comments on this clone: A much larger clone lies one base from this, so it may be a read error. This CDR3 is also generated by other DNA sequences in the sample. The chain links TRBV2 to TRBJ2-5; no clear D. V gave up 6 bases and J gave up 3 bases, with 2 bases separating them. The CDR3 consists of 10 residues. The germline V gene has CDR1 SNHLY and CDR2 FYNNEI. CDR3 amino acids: CASSKETQYF. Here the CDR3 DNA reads TGTGCCAGCAGCAAAGAGACCCAGTACTTC. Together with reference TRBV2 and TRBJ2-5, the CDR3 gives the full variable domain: EPEVTQTPSHQVTQMGQEVILRCVPISNHLYFYWYRQILGQKVEFLVSFYNNEISEKSEIFDDQFSVERPDGSNFTLKIRSTKLEDSAMYFCASSKETQYFGPGTRLLVL.

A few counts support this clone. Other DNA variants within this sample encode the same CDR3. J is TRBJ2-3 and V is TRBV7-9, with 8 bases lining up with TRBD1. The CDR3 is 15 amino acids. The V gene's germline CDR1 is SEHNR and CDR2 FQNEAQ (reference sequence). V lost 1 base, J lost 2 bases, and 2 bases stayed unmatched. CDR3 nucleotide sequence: TGTGCCAGCAGCTTAGGACAGGGGAACACAGATACGCAGTATTTT. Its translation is CASSLGQGNTDTQYF.

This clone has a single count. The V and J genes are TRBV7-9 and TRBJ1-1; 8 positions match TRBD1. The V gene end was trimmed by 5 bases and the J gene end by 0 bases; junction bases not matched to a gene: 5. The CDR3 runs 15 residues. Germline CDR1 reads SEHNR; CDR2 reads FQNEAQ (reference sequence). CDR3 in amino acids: CASSPGTGLNTEAFF. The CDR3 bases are TGTGCCAGCAGCCCCGGGACAGGTTTGAACACTGAAGCTTTCTTT.

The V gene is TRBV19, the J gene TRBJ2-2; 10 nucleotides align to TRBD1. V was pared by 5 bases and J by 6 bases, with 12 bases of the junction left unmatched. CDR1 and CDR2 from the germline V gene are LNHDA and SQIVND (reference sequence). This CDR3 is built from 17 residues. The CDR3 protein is CASSRGLRDRGSGELFF. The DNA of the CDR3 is TGTGCCAGTAGTCGAGGGCTCCGGGACAGGGGTTCCGGGGAGCTGTTTTTT.

CDR3 region: CASSEGAGNTGELFF. The CDR3 bases are TGTGCCAGCAGTGAAGGCGCAGGGAACACCGGGGAGCTGTTTTTT. This chain connects TRBV2 to TRBJ2-2; no definite D call. Germline CDR1 reads SNHLY; CDR2 reads FYNNEI. V lost 1 base and J 1 base, leaving 7 bases between the germline ends. CDR3 length: 15 residues.

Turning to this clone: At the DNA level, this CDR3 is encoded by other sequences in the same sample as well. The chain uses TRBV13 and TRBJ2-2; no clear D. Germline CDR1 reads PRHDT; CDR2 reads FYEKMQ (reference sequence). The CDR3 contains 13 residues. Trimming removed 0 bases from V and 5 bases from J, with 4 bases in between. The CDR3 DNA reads TGTGCCAGCAGCTTAGGGGTGACCGGGGAGCTGTTTTTT. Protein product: CASSLGVTGELFF.

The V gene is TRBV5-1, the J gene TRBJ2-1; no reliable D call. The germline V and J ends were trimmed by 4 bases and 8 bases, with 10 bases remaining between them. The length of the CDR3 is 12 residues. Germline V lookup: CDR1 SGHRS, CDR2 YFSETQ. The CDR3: CASSAPQDEQFF. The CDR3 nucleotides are TGCGCCAGCAGCGCCCCCCAAGATGAGCAGTTCTTC.

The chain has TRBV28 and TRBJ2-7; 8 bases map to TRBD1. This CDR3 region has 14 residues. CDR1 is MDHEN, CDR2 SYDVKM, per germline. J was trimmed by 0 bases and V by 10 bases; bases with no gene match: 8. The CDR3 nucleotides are TGTGCCAACTCTCGGACAGGGTACTCCTACGAGCAGTACTTC. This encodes CANSRTGYSYEQYF.

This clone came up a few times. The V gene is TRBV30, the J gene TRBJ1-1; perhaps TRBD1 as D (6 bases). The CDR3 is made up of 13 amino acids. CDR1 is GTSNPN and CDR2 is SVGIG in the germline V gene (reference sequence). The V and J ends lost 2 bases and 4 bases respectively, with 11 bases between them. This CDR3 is CAWSKQGPTEAFF. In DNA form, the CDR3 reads TGTGCCTGGAGTAAACAGGGACCCACTGAAGCTTTCTTT.

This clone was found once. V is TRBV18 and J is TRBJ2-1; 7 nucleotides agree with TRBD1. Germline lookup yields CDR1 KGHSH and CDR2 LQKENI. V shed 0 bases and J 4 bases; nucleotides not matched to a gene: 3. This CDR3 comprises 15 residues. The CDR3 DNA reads TGTGCCAGCTCACCACCGTGGGACAGTTACAATGAGCAGTTCTTC. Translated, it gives CASSPPWDSYNEQFF. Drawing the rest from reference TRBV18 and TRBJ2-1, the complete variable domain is NAGVMQNPRHLVRRRGQEARLRCSPMKGHSHVYWYRQLPEEGLKFMVYLQKENIIDESGMPKERFSAEFPKEGPSILRIQQVVRGDSAAYFCASSPPWDSYNEQFFGPGTRLTVL.

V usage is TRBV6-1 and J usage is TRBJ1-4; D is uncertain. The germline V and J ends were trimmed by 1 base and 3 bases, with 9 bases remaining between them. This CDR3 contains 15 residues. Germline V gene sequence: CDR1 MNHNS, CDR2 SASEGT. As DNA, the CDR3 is TGTGCCAGCAGTGAAGGTTGGGGAGCTAATGAAAAACTGTTTTTT. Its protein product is CASSEGWGANEKLFF.

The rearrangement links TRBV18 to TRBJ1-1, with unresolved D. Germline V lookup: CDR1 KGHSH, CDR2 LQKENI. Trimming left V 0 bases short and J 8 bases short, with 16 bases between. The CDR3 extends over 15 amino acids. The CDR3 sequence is CASSPPSSREGEAFF. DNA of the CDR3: TGTGCCAGCTCACCACCGAGTTCGAGGGAAGGAGAAGCTTTCTTT.

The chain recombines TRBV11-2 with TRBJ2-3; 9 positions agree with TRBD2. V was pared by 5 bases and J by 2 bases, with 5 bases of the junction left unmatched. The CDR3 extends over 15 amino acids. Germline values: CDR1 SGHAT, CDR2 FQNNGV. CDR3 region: CASSAAGGTTDTQYF. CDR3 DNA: TGTGCCAGCAGCGCAGCGGGAGGAACCACAGATACGCAGTATTTT.

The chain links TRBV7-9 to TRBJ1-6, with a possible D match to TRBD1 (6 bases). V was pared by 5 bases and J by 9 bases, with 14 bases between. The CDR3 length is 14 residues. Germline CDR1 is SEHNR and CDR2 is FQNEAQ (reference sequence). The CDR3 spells CASSLEGVASPLHF. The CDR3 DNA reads TGTGCCAGCAGCCTCGAGGGGGTTGCTTCACCCCTCCACTTT.